Sequencing of this TCR beta chain was carried out in a study of Ad26.COV2.S vaccination and SARS-CoV-2 variants. Study-wide results and limits: The TCR breadth and depth analyses may have understated or missed part of the total T cell responses.

V lost 3 bases, J lost 13 bases, and 15 bases lay in between. Germline lookup yields CDR1 DFQATT and CDR2 SNEGSKA (reference sequence). This CDR3 is 11 amino acids long. The assay was immunoSEQ multiplex PCR, and TCRdb's table has in-frame clones only and misses some. The table records some 240,000 clones, about 83% of them present only once. Treatment defined: 15 to 20 received Ad26.COV2.S at low or high dose, single or two shots; a few received placebo; per-sample allocation not given. Specimen acquisition occurred on day 63 following the initial vaccine or placebo injection. Adults aged 18-55 years in Boston included the donor. The vaccine delivered Wuhan-strain SARS-CoV-2 spike through an Ad26 vector. In regard to this clone: Its antigen is still unknown.

The specimen comprised peripheral blood, sampled in a trial of Ad26.COV2.S vaccine versus placebo. The receptor was derived from a person between 18 and 60 years old who received the Ad26.COV2.S COVID-19 vaccine or a placebo. The chain carries TRBV20-1 and TRBJ1-2, with TRBD1 as a possible D gene (6 bases). The CDR3 DNA reads as TGCAGTGCTAGCCAGGACAGAGTATCCACCTTC. It specifies CSASQDRVSTF.